These 14 T cell receptor beta chains came from one sample sequenced in a study of response to subunit inactivated influenza vaccine. TCRdb analysed the RT-PCR reads with MiXCR anew, one entry per CDR3 protein. This table has about 500,000 distinct CDR3 sequences, 13% appearing once. Specimen: PBMCs from blood, collected roughly 47 days after vaccination. The receptor source for this set is a man aged 45-65 years who received an inactivated influenza vaccine.

This clonotype came up once. The rearrangement uses TRBV18 and TRBJ1-2, with 7 nucleotides matching TRBD1. The ends lost 5 bases at V and 1 base at J; junction bases unmatched: 7. Germline assignment: CDR1 KGHSH and CDR2 LQKENI. The CDR3 runs to 15 residues. The CDR3 sequence: CASSATTGVNYGYTF. In DNA, the CDR3 is TGTGCCAGCTCAGCTACCACAGGGGTTAACTATGGCTACACCTTC.

The chain employs TRBV7-2 and TRBJ2-1, with TRBD1 identical over 9 bases. Looked up from germline, CDR1 is SGHTA and CDR2 is FQGNSA. Unmatched junction bases numbered 7, after V lost 5 bases and J lost 8 bases. The CDR3 loop spans 14 amino acids. The CDR3 DNA sequence: TGTGCCAGCAGCGGGCCAGGGACAGGGCATGAGCAGTTCTTC. This gives the protein CASSGPGTGHEQFF.

A few counts support this clonotype. This chain uses TRBV5-8 with TRBJ2-1, with D perhaps matching TRBD1 or TRBD2 (6 bases each). With 0 bases removed from V and 5 bases from J, the gap between germline ends came to 12 bases. The CDR3 consists of 15 residues. Germline V gives CDR1 SGHTS, CDR2 YDEGEE. The CDR3 here is CASSLVGGRDNEQFF. Written as DNA, the CDR3 is TGTGCCAGCAGCTTGGTCGGGGGCCGGGACAATGAGCAGTTCTTC. Drawing the rest from reference TRBV5-8 and TRBJ2-1, the complete variable domain is EAGVTQSPTHLIKTRGQQATLRCSPISGHTSVYWYQQALGLGLQFLLWYDEGEERNRGNFPPRFSGRQFPNYSSELNVNALELEDSALYLCASSLVGGRDNEQFFGPGTRLTVL.

This clonotype was counted between two and nine times. The germline gene is not matched at one end of the junction; a read error may be the cause. The chain has TRBV29-1 and TRBJ2-7; D ambiguous. In germline, CDR1 is SQVTM, CDR2 ANQGSEA. The CDR3 contains 10 residues. CDR3 DNA sequence: TGCAGCGTTGAAGTTTTGGAAGCCTCGTTC. Amino acids: CSVEVLEASF.

Comment on this clonotype: Compared with germline, one end of the junction differs, possibly owing to a read error. V and J are TRBV7-7 and TRBJ2-3; D uncertain. CDR3 size: 14 residues. The V gene's germline CDR1 is SSHAT and CDR2 FNYEAQ (reference sequence). The CDR3 reads CASSPTGQADTQYF. The CDR3 nucleotides are TGTGCTAGCAGCCCTACCGGGCAAGCAGATACGCAGTATTTT. Looking up the rest from reference TRBV7-7 and TRBJ2-3 gives the full variable domain: GAGVSQSPRYKVTKRGQDVTLRCDPISSHATLYWYQQALGQGPEFLTYFNYEAQPDKSGLPSDRFSAERPEGSISTLTIQRTEQRDSAMYRCASSPTGQADTQYFGPGTRLTVL.

The chain has TRBV6-2 or TRBV6-3 and TRBJ2-7; 8 bases are a match to TRBD2. Germline V gene lookup returns CDR1 MNHEY and CDR2 SVGEGT. The CDR3 is made up of 15 amino acids. The V gene end was trimmed by 6 bases and the J gene end by 3 bases; junction bases not matched to a gene: 10. CDR3 sequence reads: CASRSIAGPSYEQYF. In nucleotides, the CDR3 is TGTGCCAGCAGATCCATAGCGGGACCAAGCTACGAGCAGTACTTC.

The rearrangement uses TRBV4-2 and TRBJ2-5; no clear D gene. Germline-derived CDR1 and CDR2 are LGHNA and YNFKEQ. The V gene lost 0 bases and the J gene lost 5 bases, with 7 bases spanning the gap. The CDR3 sequence is 13 residues long. CDR3 region: CASSQDDVETQYF. The CDR3 bases are TGTGCCAGCAGCCAAGATGATGTGGAGACCCAGTACTTC.

This clonotype appeared a few times. The V call is TRBV7-3, the J call TRBJ2-3; D is perhaps TRBD2 (6 bases). Looked up from germline, CDR1 is SGHTA and CDR2 is FQGTGA. V lost 3 bases and J 2 bases, leaving 12 bases between the germline ends. The CDR3 is made up of 15 amino acids. This CDR3 reads CASSFSGEATDTQYF. Here the CDR3 DNA reads TGTGCCAGCAGCTTCTCGGGGGAGGCCACAGATACGCAGTATTTT.

This clonotype was counted only a few times. The rearrangement uses TRBV12-3 or TRBV12-4 and TRBJ2-7; 12 bases are a match to TRBD2. The CDR3 spans 17 residues. Trimming removed 3 bases from V and 6 bases from J; junction bases left unmatched: 12. CDR3: CASSLVLRTSGTGEQYF. Written as DNA, the CDR3 is TGTGCCAGCAGTTTGGTCCTAAGGACTAGCGGGACCGGCGAGCAGTACTTC.

This clonotype was seen a few times. The chain recombines TRBV20-1 with TRBJ2-3; TRBD2 matches at 11 bases. V lost 6 bases to trimming and J lost 2 bases; unmatched junction nucleotides: 7. The CDR3 has 15 amino acids. From germline, CDR1 is DFQATT and CDR2 SNEGSKA (reference sequence). The CDR3: CSATISGRATDTQYF. CDR3 sequence (DNA): TGCAGTGCAACGATTAGCGGGAGGGCCACAGATACGCAGTATTTT.

This clonotype was picked up many times. V gene TRBV7-9 combines with J gene TRBJ2-3; 10 bases align to TRBD2. Germline V CDR1 and CDR2: SEHNR, FQNEAQ (reference sequence). V lost 2 bases, J lost 4 bases, and 9 bases stayed unmatched. The CDR3 totals 17 residues. CDR3 region: CASSLPAGTSAADTQYF. CDR3 sequence (DNA): TGTGCCAGCAGCTTACCAGCCGGGACTAGCGCGGCAGATACGCAGTATTTT.

This chain connects TRBV28 to TRBJ2-7; 10 bases line up with TRBD2. The CDR3 totals 13 residues. Germline V CDR1 and CDR2: MDHEN, SYDVKM. V lost 10 bases, J lost 3 bases, and 6 bases stayed unmatched. The CDR3 sequence is CATTSGNLYEQYF. DNA for the CDR3: TGTGCCACCACTAGCGGGAACCTCTACGAGCAGTACTTC.

This clonotype was observed at least ten times. This sequence joins TRBV7-2 and TRBJ1-3, with TRBD1 as a possible D gene (6 bases). Looked up from germline, CDR1 is SGHTA and CDR2 is FQGNSA. This CDR3 has 15 residues. Between the trimmed V and J ends, which lost 5 bases and 1 base, there was a span of 12 bases. The CDR3 nucleotides read TGTGCCAGCAGCCCCGGAGGGGGGTCTGGAAACACCATATATTTT. Protein: CASSPGGGSGNTIYF. Together with reference TRBV7-2 and TRBJ1-3, the CDR3 gives the full variable domain: GAGVSQSPSNKVTEKGKDVELRCDPISGHTALYWYRQSLGQGLEFLIYFQGNSAPDKSGLPSDRFSAERTGGSVSTLTIQRTQQEDSAVYLCASSPGGGSGNTIYFGEGSWLTVV.

This clonotype came up a few times. This chain uses TRBV12-3 or TRBV12-4 with TRBJ2-5, with 9 nucleotides matching TRBD2. The V and J ends lost 1 base and 12 bases, in that order; junction bases with no gene match: 6. The length of the CDR3 is 13 residues. CDR3 loop: CASSLGGRASEYF. The DNA for the CDR3 is TGTGCCAGCAGTTTAGGCGGGAGGGCCTCCGAGTACTTC.